The TCR beta chain described here comes from a study of graft-versus-host responses after intestinal transplantation. As for the study in general: Following induction with anti-thymocyte globulin, all recipients were given tacrolimus and steroids for approximately three years. Findings of the study overall: Detected in recipient marrow were GvH clones, some of which were first observed in ileum or blood.

To note about this clone: What it binds is not known.

The method was immunoSEQ multiplex PCR; TCRdb's version includes in-frame clones alone and lacks a portion of them. The profile covers more than 8,000 clones, with around 93% appearing a single time and approximately 1.5% taken by the ten largest. This receptor was obtained from a human patient who received an intestinal transplant, so some T cells may come from the graft donor. The source was PBMCs, collected 30 to 33 days after intestinal transplant.

The CDR3 here is CSARQGPTGELFF. The DNA for the CDR3 is TGCAGCGCAAGACAGGGGCCCACCGGGGAGCTGTTTTTT. The chain is built from TRBV29-1 and TRBJ2-2; 8 bases agree with TRBD1. Germline V gives CDR1 SQVTM, CDR2 ANQGSEA. There are 13 residues in the CDR3. J was trimmed by 4 bases and V by 7 bases; bases with no gene match: 5.